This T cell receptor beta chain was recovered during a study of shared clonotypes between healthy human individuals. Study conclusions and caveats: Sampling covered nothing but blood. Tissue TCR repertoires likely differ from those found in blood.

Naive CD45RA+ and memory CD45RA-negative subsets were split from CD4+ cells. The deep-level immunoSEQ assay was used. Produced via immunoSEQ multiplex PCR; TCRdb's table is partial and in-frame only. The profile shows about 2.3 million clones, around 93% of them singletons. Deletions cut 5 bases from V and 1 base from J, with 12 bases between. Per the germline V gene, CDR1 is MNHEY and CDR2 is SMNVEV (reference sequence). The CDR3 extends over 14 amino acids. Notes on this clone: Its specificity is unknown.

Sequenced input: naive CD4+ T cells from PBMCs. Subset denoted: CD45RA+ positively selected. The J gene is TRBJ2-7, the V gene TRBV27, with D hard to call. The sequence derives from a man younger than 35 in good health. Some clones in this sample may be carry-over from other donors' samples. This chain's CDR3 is CASSSARSSYEQYF. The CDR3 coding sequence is TGTGCCAGCAGTAGCGCGAGGAGTTCCTACGAGCAGTACTTC.